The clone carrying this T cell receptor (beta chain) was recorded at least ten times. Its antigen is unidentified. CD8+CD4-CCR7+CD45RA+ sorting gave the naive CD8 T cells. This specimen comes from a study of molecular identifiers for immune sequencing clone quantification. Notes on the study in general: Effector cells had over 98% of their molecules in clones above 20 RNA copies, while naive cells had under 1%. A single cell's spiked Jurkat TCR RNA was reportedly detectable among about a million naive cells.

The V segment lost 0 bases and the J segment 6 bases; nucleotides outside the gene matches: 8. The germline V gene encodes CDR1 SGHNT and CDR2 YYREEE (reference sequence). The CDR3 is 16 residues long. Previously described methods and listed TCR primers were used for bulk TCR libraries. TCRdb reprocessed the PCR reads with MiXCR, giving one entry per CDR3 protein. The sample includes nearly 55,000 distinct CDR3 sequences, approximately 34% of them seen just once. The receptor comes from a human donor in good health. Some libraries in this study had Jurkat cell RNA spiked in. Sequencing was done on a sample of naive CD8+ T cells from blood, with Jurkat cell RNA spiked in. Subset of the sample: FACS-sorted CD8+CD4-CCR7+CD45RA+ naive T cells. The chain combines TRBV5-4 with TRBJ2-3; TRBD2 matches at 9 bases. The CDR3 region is CASSLVAGGVDDTQYF. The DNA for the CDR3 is TGTGCCAGCAGCTTGGTCGCGGGAGGGGTGGATGATACGCAGTATTTT.